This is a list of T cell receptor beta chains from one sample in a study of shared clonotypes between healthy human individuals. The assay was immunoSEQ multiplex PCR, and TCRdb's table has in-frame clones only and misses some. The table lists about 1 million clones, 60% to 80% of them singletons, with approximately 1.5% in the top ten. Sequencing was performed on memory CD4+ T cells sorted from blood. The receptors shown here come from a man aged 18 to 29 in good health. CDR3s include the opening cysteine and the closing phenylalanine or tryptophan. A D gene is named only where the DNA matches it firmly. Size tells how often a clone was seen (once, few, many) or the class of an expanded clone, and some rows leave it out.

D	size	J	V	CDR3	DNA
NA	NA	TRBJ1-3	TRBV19	CASHQRGSSGNTIYF	TGTGCCAGCCACCAACGGGGGAGCTCTGGAAACACCATATATTTT
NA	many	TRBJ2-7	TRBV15	CATSRDTQGFRKYF	TGTGCCACCAGCAGAGATACCCAGGGATTTCGGAAGTACTTC
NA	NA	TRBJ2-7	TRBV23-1	CASSQSRFGEDYEQYF	TGCGCCAGCAGTCAATCCCGTTTTGGGGAGGACTACGAGCAGTACTTC
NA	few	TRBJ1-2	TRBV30	CAWSVTGWSYGYTF	TGTGCCTGGAGTGTGACAGGCTGGTCCTATGGCTACACCTTC
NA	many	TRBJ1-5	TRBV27	CASSLNTGASGPQHF	TGTGCCAGCAGTTTAAACACGGGGGCCTCGGGGCCCCAGCATTTT
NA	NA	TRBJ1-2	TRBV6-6	CASIPGHNYGYTF	TGTGCCAGCATCCCCGGACATAACTATGGCTACACCTTC
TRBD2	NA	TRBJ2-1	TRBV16	CASSLTSGVYNEQFF	TGTGCCAGCAGCTTGACTAGCGGGGTCTACAATGAGCAGTTCTTC
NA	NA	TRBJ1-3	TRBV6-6	CASSFQGSGNTIYF	TGTGCCAGCAGTTTCCAGGGCTCTGGAAACACCATATATTTT
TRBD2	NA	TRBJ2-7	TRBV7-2	CASSSGLAVYEQYF	TGTGCCAGCAGCTCGGGACTAGCGGTCTACGAGCAGTACTTC
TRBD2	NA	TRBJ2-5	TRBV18	CASSLGLAGGQETQYF	TGTGCCAGCTCACTGGGACTAGCGGGGGGCCAAGAGACCCAGTACTTC
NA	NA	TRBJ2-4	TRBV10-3	CAISDGGNIQYF	TGTGCCATCAGTGATGGAGGAAACATTCAGTACTTC
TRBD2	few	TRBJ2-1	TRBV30	CACSISGRAYNEQFF	TGTGCCTGTAGCATAAGCGGGAGGGCTTACAATGAGCAGTTCTTC
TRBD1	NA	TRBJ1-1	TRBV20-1	CSARVDRGPFF	TGCAGTGCTAGAGTTGACAGGGGGCCTTTCTTT
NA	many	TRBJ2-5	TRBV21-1	CASSKALRGGETQYF	TGTGCCAGCAGCAAAGCGCTAAGGGGCGGTGAGACCCAGTACTTC
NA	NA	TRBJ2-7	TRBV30	CARAGQAPYEQYF	TGTGCCAGGGCCGGGCAGGCCCCCTACGAGCAGTACTTC
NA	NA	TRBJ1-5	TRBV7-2	CASGGYSNQPQHF	TGTGCCAGTGGAGGTTATAGCAATCAGCCCCAGCATTTT
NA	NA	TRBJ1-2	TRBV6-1	CATRGGGGGYTF	TGTGCCACCAGGGGTGGCGGTGGGGGCTACACCTTC
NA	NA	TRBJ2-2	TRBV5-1	CASSLDSYTGELFF	TGCGCCAGCAGCTTGGATAGTTACACCGGGGAGCTGTTTTTT
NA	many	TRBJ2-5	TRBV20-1	CSAQTQETQYF	TGCAGTGCACAGACTCAAGAGACCCAGTACTTC
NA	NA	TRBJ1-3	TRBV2	CASSGPGANGDTIYF	TGTGCCAGCAGTGGACCAGGGGCCAATGGGGACACCATATATTTT